The clone carrying this T cell receptor beta chain was counted at least ten times. The antigen is unknown. These data originate in a study of T cell repertoires in cytomegalovirus infection. Study in general: Public TCR beta signatures provided an indication of both CMV infection and a matching HLA type.

Study-wide results and caveats: Cumulative public TCR beta family frequency identified CMV carriers with the relevant HLA. The ex vivo response showed dominance by HLA-C-restricted CMV-specific TCR beta clonotypes.

The length of the CDR3 is 15 residues. V was pared by 3 bases and J by 3 bases, with 15 bases between. Germline lookup yields CDR1 DFQATT and CDR2 SNEGSKA (reference sequence). From the reads, TCRdb called clonotypes with MiXCR, one entry per CDR3 protein. This sample yields more than 250,000 distinct CDR3 sequences, of which about 13% are seen a single time; 8.8% belongs to the top ten. This TCR was recovered from a human donor in good health (CMV status not recorded). Some clones in this sample may be carry-over from other donors' samples. The chain uses TRBV20-1 and TRBJ1-3; D may be TRBD1 (5 bases). Input material: PBMCs. The CDR3 DNA reads TGCAGTGCTAGTGGGACGGGCAAGGGTGGAAACACCATATATTTT. Amino acid sequence: CSASGTGKGGNTIYF.